This TCR beta chain was sequenced in a study of cytomegalovirus exposure and HLA in healthy donors. Study-level results: In an earlier analysis, most TCR beta V segments were productive about 87% or about 30% of the time. Sequence variants that were highly shared formed a cluster that was likely a sequencing artifact.

This CDR3 is built from 12 residues. V shed 3 bases, J shed 12 bases, and the junction held 7 bases outside the gene matches. The germline gives CDR1 LGHNA, CDR2 YSLEER. Amplification used 60 Vbeta primers and 13 Jbeta primers. Repertoires were generated with immunoSEQ multiplex PCR, while TCRdb's copy carries only in-frame clones and drops some. The table lists approximately 76,000 clones, around 80% of them singletons, with 2.5% in the top ten. Comment on this clone: The antigen remains undetermined.

Material for sequencing was PBMCs. This TCR was sampled from a man aged 30-40 years in good health and CMV-seronegative. The rearrangement uses TRBV4-3 and TRBJ1-1; TRBD1 aligns across 7 bases. CDR3 protein: CASSHPPGGSFF. The CDR3 region has the DNA TGCGCCAGCAGCCACCCACCAGGGGGATCTTTCTTT.